This T cell receptor (beta chain) was found in a study of CD8+ T cells in alopecia areata listed by TCRdb under 2018. General notes on the study: High-throughput TCRbeta sequencing was used to examine T cell clonal expansion in alopecia areata in both the C3H/HeJ mouse model and human patients. TCRbeta CDR3 regions were amplified by immunoSEQ multiplex PCR using 35 Vbeta forward and 13 Jbeta reverse primers. The RNA source kit depended on sample type: the PAXgene miRNA kit for fixed scalp, the miRNeasy kit for PBMCs, and the RNeasy kit for mouse skin. Human TCRbeta sequencing covered scalp tissue and sorted CD4+ and CD8+ peripheral blood T cells from patchy and totalis/universalis alopecia areata patients and healthy controls. Scalp clonality was compared among normal scalp (n=4), patchy alopecia areata scalp (n=8), and alopecia totalis/universalis scalp (n=8).

The CDR1 and CDR2 encoded by the germline V gene are MGHRA and YSYEKL. V has 1 base trimmed and J has 4 bases trimmed; junction bases matching no gene number 4. The CDR3 numbers 16 residues from cysteine through phenylalanine. Only the CDR3 part of the read is kept: 48 bases, read in frame from the first base. Results and caveats for the whole study, not just this receptor: Compared with mice, TCR sequences shared between patients were less clear, possibly partly because of HLA diversity across the patient population. Higher clonality and more expanded CD8+ clones were observed in lesional scalp than in normal scalp, particularly in alopecia totalis/universalis, a finding suggestive of antigenic drive. Unlike mouse skin, where gammadelta T cells dominate, normal human skin contains resident alphabeta T cells that get sequenced too, which complicates analysis of the scalp TCR repertoire.

With respect to this clone: What this receptor recognizes is not known. No per-base quality is available; no much larger clone lies one base away.

Libraries were constructed by the immunoSEQ multiplex PCR assay. To provide template for TCR sequencing, every sample had RNA extracted and reverse transcribed into cDNA. First-strand cDNA was synthesized using SuperScript III with a 2:1 mix of oligo-dT and random hexamers. A synthetic immune receptor repertoire was used to assess amplification bias, and residual bias was removed computationally. As for how the authors treated the data: Raw reads were preprocessed to remove errors, and CDR3 was defined according to IMGT conventions as the region from the conserved cysteine to phenylalanine. To get clonality, Shannon entropy was normalized by log2 of the number of productive unique TCRs and the result was subtracted from 1. Scalp TCRbeta sequences were cross-referenced with sorted blood CD4 and CD8 repertoires so that the CD4 or CD8 identity of scalp clones could be inferred. Drawn from immuneACCESS, this table holds only the in-frame rearrangements with V and J called that TCRdb kept. Clones are partly lost; checked studies trace under half to an unresolved V gene and leave the rest unexplained. Clonal size and the V and J genes are those of that table, whereas D and trimming came from the DNA. In all, the sample holds 35,000 or so clones, and 45% to 70% of those were seen once. The ten largest clones add up to around 1.7% of the sample.

In 4 to 6 patients from the biomarker study, CD4+ cells were sorted further to obtain CD25+CD127- cells. From alopecia areata patients, peripheral blood was collected along with lesional scalp punch biopsies. PBMCs were separated by density centrifugation and stained for CD3, CD4 and CD8, after which CD4+ and CD8+ T cells were sorted on a FACSAria. As part of a multicenter biomarker study, untreated alopecia areata patients were recruited. This sequence uses TRBV4-1 and TRBJ2-1, and 10 junctional nucleotides match TRBD2. Material for sequencing was CD4+ Tregs sorted from blood. The source of this sequence is a human donor with alopecia areata. The sequence in DNA is TGCGCCAGCAGCCAAGCAGGAGCGGGAGGGTACAATGAGCAGTTCTTC. Protein translation: CASSQAGAGGYNEQFF.